A selection of T cell receptor beta chains follows, all from one sample in a study of lymphopenia after photon versus proton radiotherapy. TCRdb's copy holds only in-frame clones and misses some; the assay was immunoSEQ multiplex PCR. The data show 7,000 to 8,500 clones, with approximately 93% seen just once and 1.5% to 2% held by the top ten. Material: peripheral blood, obtained from a patient treated with photon-based radiotherapy. Receptor source: a woman in her fifties or sixties with cholangiocarcinoma. The CDR3 runs from the conserved cysteine through the conserved F or W. For some rows the clone size is stated as once, few or many, or as a class when expanded; others skip it.

j_call: TRBJ1-2; clone_size: -; v_call: TRBV5-1; cdr3_aa: CASSLATANYGYTF
j_call: TRBJ1-1; clone_size: once; v_call: TRBV18; cdr3_aa: CASSPPSRGEAFF
j_call: TRBJ1-2; clone_size: -; v_call: TRBV23-1; cdr3_aa: CASRHTATGSRGDGYTF
j_call: TRBJ2-7; clone_size: few; v_call: TRBV6-1; cdr3_aa: CASSEGSGRSSYEQYF
j_call: TRBJ1-3; clone_size: -; v_call: TRBV4-3; cdr3_aa: CASSQDKGAASFGNTIYF
j_call: TRBJ1-5; clone_size: -; v_call: TRBV5-6; cdr3_aa: CASSLGAGARQPQHF
j_call: TRBJ2-7; clone_size: once; v_call: TRBV27; cdr3_aa: CASSSDIGGYEQYF
j_call: TRBJ2-7; clone_size: -; v_call: TRBV2; cdr3_aa: CASRQGVYEQYF
j_call: TRBJ2-7; clone_size: -; v_call: TRBV18; cdr3_aa: CASSAGGRDEQYF
j_call: TRBJ2-1; clone_size: -; v_call: TRBV7-2; cdr3_aa: CASSGIVAYNEQFF
j_call: TRBJ1-6; clone_size: -; v_call: TRBV5-6; cdr3_aa: CASSLATWGQGAVLHF
j_call: TRBJ2-2; clone_size: -; v_call: TRBV18; cdr3_aa: CASSPRWGAQNTGELFF
j_call: TRBJ2-3; clone_size: -; v_call: TRBV6-4; cdr3_aa: CASSATGGADTQYF
j_call: TRBJ2-1; clone_size: -; v_call: TRBV7-2; cdr3_aa: CASSPSRLAGTYNEQFF
j_call: TRBJ2-1; clone_size: -; v_call: TRBV5-1; cdr3_aa: CASSLVTGDGGGEQFF
j_call: TRBJ2-1; clone_size: -; v_call: TRBV6-5; cdr3_aa: CASSQQGGNEQFF
j_call: TRBJ1-3; clone_size: -; v_call: TRBV10-3; cdr3_aa: CAIEGDRTGNTIYF
j_call: TRBJ1-1; clone_size: -; v_call: TRBV19; cdr3_aa: CASSRDRGEMNTEAFF
j_call: TRBJ1-6; clone_size: -; v_call: TRBV2; cdr3_aa: CASRLDRSNSPLHF
j_call: TRBJ1-1; clone_size: -; v_call: TRBV28; cdr3_aa: CASFSPVNTEAFF
j_call: TRBJ1-2; clone_size: -; v_call: TRBV4-3; cdr3_aa: CASSRLDRRSDGYTF
j_call: TRBJ2-3; clone_size: -; v_call: TRBV15; cdr3_aa: CATSRSRQLTSTDTQYF
j_call: TRBJ1-5; clone_size: -; v_call: TRBV6-5; cdr3_aa: CASSFAQDQPQHF
j_call: TRBJ2-5; clone_size: once; v_call: TRBV5-8; cdr3_aa: CASSWGQTGVMETQYF
j_call: TRBJ1-1; clone_size: -; v_call: TRBV5-6; cdr3_aa: CASSFNTISWNTEAFF
j_call: TRBJ2-1; clone_size: -; v_call: TRBV18; cdr3_aa: CASSPGLNNEQFF
j_call: TRBJ1-3; clone_size: -; v_call: TRBV6-5; cdr3_aa: CASSYSNPGNTIYF
j_call: TRBJ1-2; clone_size: -; v_call: TRBV6-5; cdr3_aa: CASSYGENYGYTF
j_call: TRBJ2-5; clone_size: -; v_call: TRBV7-9; cdr3_aa: CASRPTSGQETQYF
j_call: TRBJ1-2; clone_size: -; v_call: TRBV6-5; cdr3_aa: CASSSPGTGNGYTF
j_call: TRBJ2-7; clone_size: -; v_call: TRBV5-4; cdr3_aa: CASSPAGGLTYEQYF
j_call: TRBJ1-2; clone_size: -; v_call: TRBV6-5; cdr3_aa: CASSYTTGANYGYTF
j_call: TRBJ1-3; clone_size: -; v_call: TRBV6-6; cdr3_aa: CASAVTEGNTIYF
j_call: TRBJ2-1; clone_size: -; v_call: TRBV4-1; cdr3_aa: CASSQSLTAYNEQFF
j_call: TRBJ2-6; clone_size: -; v_call: TRBV4-1; cdr3_aa: CASSQGEPQSRANVLTF
j_call: TRBJ2-7; clone_size: -; v_call: TRBV5-1; cdr3_aa: CASSTGPSGGNYEQYF
j_call: TRBJ2-7; clone_size: -; v_call: TRBV10-1; cdr3_aa: CASSGPRYRVTYEQYF
j_call: TRBJ2-1; clone_size: -; v_call: TRBV7-6; cdr3_aa: CASSQNRGRYNEQFF
j_call: TRBJ1-4; clone_size: once; v_call: TRBV19; cdr3_aa: CASSGPRAYNEKLFF
j_call: TRBJ1-1; clone_size: -; v_call: TRBV5-6; cdr3_aa: CASSRGMVTNTEAFF
j_call: TRBJ1-1; clone_size: -; v_call: TRBV9; cdr3_aa: CASSFEPGTAIEAFF
j_call: TRBJ2-1; clone_size: -; v_call: TRBV2; cdr3_aa: CASYFYNEQFF
j_call: TRBJ2-1; clone_size: -; v_call: TRBV11-2; cdr3_aa: CASREGRGTNEQFF
j_call: TRBJ1-3; clone_size: -; v_call: TRBV6-6; cdr3_aa: CASSYSSPGNTIYF
j_call: TRBJ2-3; clone_size: -; v_call: TRBV7-2; cdr3_aa: CASSRLTDTQYF
j_call: TRBJ2-5; clone_size: -; v_call: TRBV19; cdr3_aa: CASSIWASAVETQYF
j_call: TRBJ2-5; clone_size: -; v_call: TRBV9; cdr3_aa: CASSVAGAGEETQYF
j_call: TRBJ1-5; clone_size: -; v_call: TRBV30; cdr3_aa: CAWSPSKQGNQPQHF